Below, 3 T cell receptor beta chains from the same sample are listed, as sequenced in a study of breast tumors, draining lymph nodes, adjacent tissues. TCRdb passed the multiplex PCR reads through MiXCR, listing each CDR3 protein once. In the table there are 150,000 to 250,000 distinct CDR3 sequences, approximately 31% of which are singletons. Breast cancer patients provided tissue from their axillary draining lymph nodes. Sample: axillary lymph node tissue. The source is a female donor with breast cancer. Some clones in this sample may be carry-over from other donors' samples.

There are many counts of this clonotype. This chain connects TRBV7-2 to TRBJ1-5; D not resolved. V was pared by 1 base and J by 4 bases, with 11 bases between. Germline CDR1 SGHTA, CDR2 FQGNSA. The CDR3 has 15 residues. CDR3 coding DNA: TGTGCCAGCAGCTTAGTGGCCAGTAAGAATCAGCCCCAGCATTTT. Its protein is CASSLVASKNQPQHF.

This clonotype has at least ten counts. The CDR3 nucleotides read TGTGCCAGCAGAGGTACAGGGAGCTATGGCTACACCTTC. This encodes CASRGTGSYGYTF. The chain employs TRBV6-1 and TRBJ1-2, with D possibly TRBD1 on 6 matching bases. Trimming pared 6 bases from V and 4 bases from J, leaving 12 bases between. The CDR3 is 13 amino acids. Germline loops: CDR1 MNHNS, CDR2 SASEGT.

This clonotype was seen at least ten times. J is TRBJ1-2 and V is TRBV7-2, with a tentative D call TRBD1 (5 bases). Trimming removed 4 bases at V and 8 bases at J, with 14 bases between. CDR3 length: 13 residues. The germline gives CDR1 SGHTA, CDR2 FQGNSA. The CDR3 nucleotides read TGTGCCAGCAGCTACACCGGGACCTACGGCTACACCTTC. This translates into CASSYTGTYGYTF.